This TCR beta chain was documented in a study of beta chain features in type 1 diabetes. This clone was seen a few times. What it recognizes is unknown. Sequencing targeted expressed TCRB transcripts, as all isolated RNA had been reverse transcribed. Roughly 3.5 million reads per sample were averaged for naive, central memory and regulatory samples. TCRdb's table, derived via immunoSEQ multiplex PCR, lists solely in-frame clones and lacks some. The sample consists of about 240,000 clones, approximately 14% of them appearing once. Findings and caveats of the study: Patients showed naive, central memory and Treg TCRB repertoires that appeared more similar than those of healthy donors. People with Type 1 diabetes carried modestly yet significantly shorter TCRB CDR3s in all four CD4+ subsets. Patients with type 1 diabetes carried fewer insertions and had more deletions at their VDJ junctions.

This CDR3 comprises 15 residues. Germline CDR1 and CDR2: SGHAT and FQNNGV. Germline trimming cut 6 bases from V and 3 bases from J; bases unmatched to any gene: 9. The chain combines TRBV11-2 with TRBJ2-7, with 9 bases lining up with TRBD1. Specimen: naive CD4+ T cells from blood. This receptor was taken from a young man with type 1 diabetes. This CDR3 is CASRIPGTGRYEQYF. The CDR3 DNA is TGTGCCAGCAGGATCCCCGGGACAGGGCGCTACGAGCAGTACTTC.